This TCR beta chain comes out of a study of blood T cell repertoires in COVID-19. Study summary: Specimens from acute and convalescent COVID-19 originated in the United States, Italy and Spain. T cells, B-cell-depleted T cells, or PBMCs provided the cDNA or gDNA that served as material.

There are 14 residues in the CDR3. Germline CDR1 is MRHNA and CDR2 is SNTAGT. Trimming removed 3 bases at V and 9 bases at J, with 15 bases between. Original processing methods: The authors estimated nucleated cell counts from reference gene primer amplification. Sequencing used immunoSEQ multiplex PCR; TCRdb keeps in-frame clones, though not all of them. That table furnishes V, J and clone size, whereas the DNA furnished D and trimming. Here the sample spans some 200,000 clones, approximately 90% being singletons. V is TRBV6-4 and J is TRBJ1-5; D ambiguous. The source material was peripheral blood. This TCR came from a man aged 40-50 years with active or convalescent COVID-19. CDR3 sequence (DNA): TGTGCCAGCAGTGATAAAGGCGAGAGCGGGCCCCAGCATTTT. Translated: CASSDKGESGPQHF.